These T cell receptor beta chains were read from a single sample in a study of blood T cell repertoires in COVID-19. Assay used: immunoSEQ multiplex PCR; TCRdb lists only in-frame clones, some missing. The table has some 200,000 clones, 87% seen once; the top ten hold approximately 12%. Sequenced: peripheral blood. These receptors all stem from a woman aged 18-30 years who had recovered from COVID-19. The CDR3 runs from the conserved cysteine through the conserved F or W. A D gene is named only where the DNA matches it firmly. Clone size is shown for a subset of rows, as once, few, many or a class of expanded clone.

J: TRBJ2-3
V: TRBV6-6
D: TRBD2
length: 16
size: -
DNA: TGTGCCAGCAGTTACGCCGATGGGAGGGCCTCAGATACGCAGTATTTT
CDR3: CASSYADGRASDTQYF

J: TRBJ1-2
V: TRBV27
D: -
length: 13
size: -
DNA: TGTGCCAGCAGTCCGGACAAGAACTATGGCTACACCTTC
CDR3: CASSPDKNYGYTF

J: TRBJ1-1
V: TRBV29-1
D: -
length: 15
size: -
DNA: TGCAGCGCTGGCCTTCTGGGGCGGGGGAACACTGAAGCTTTCTTT
CDR3: CSAGLLGRGNTEAFF

J: TRBJ2-1
V: TRBV18
D: -
length: 16
size: -
DNA: TGTGCCAGCTCACCACCGAGCAGGGGTGGCTACAATGAGCAGTTCTTC
CDR3: CASSPPSRGGYNEQFF

J: TRBJ2-3
V: TRBV5-1
D: -
length: 14
size: -
DNA: TGCGCCAGCCGGATGGGACTCACCACAGATACGCAGTATTTT
CDR3: CASRMGLTTDTQYF

J: TRBJ1-6
V: TRBV6-2/TRBV6-3
D: -
length: 16
size: -
DNA: TGTGCCAGCAGTTACGCAGGTAGCTCCTATAATTCACCCCTCCACTTT
CDR3: CASSYAGSSYNSPLHF

J: TRBJ2-1
V: TRBV18
D: TRBD2
length: 18
size: -
DNA: TGTGCCAGCTCACCGGGGACTAGCGTCCCCTCTTCCTACAATGAGCAGTTCTTC
CDR3: CASSPGTSVPSSYNEQFF

J: TRBJ2-7
V: TRBV14
D: -
length: 15
size: once
DNA: TGTGCCAGCAGCCAAGCGATGAACCAGGGGAACGAGCAGTACTTC
CDR3: CASSQAMNQGNEQYF

J: TRBJ1-2
V: TRBV6-5
D: -
length: 15
size: -
DNA: TGTGCCAGCAGTCCACTAGGGGCGGGAGAGTATGGCTACACCTTC
CDR3: CASSPLGAGEYGYTF

J: TRBJ2-3
V: TRBV6-4
D: TRBD1
length: 18
size: -
DNA: TGTGCCAGCAGCCCACATAACACCGGGACAGGGGGCACAGATACGCAGTATTTT
CDR3: CASSPHNTGTGGTDTQYF

J: TRBJ2-1
V: TRBV6-5
D: TRBD2
length: 15
size: -
DNA: TGTGCCAGCAGTTCCTCCGGGACTAGCGACAATGAGCAGTTCTTC
CDR3: CASSSSGTSDNEQFF

J: TRBJ2-6
V: TRBV6-5
D: -
length: 15
size: -
DNA: TGTGCCAGCAGTCCAACAGGGCCTGGGGCCAACGTCCTGACTTTC
CDR3: CASSPTGPGANVLTF